One and the same sample provided the 11 T cell receptor beta chains below, sequenced in a study of cytomegalovirus exposure and HLA in healthy donors. Primers for the PCR totalled 60 Vbeta and 13 Jbeta. Assay used: immunoSEQ multiplex PCR; TCRdb lists only in-frame clones, some missing. The data show more than 140,000 clones, about 80% seen once. Sequencing was done on a sample of PBMCs. The receptors originated from a man aged 30 to 45 in good health and CMV-seropositive.

The V and J genes are TRBV28 and TRBJ2-3, with TRBD2 identical over 9 bases. The junction had 10 bases not matched to a gene; V was cut back by 7 bases and J by 2 bases. The germline V gene encodes CDR1 MDHEN and CDR2 SYDVKM. The CDR3 length is 16 residues. In DNA, the CDR3 is TGTGCCAGCACCGAAGGGCGGGAGGGAGTCACAGATACGCAGTATTTT. Its translation: CASTEGREGVTDTQYF. Using reference TRBV28 and TRBJ2-3 for the parts outside the CDR3, the full variable domain is DVKVTQSSRYLVKRTGEKVFLECVQDMDHENMFWYRQDPGLGLRLIYFSYDVKMKEKGDIPEGYSVSREKKERFSLILESASTNQTSMYLCASTEGREGVTDTQYFGPGTRLTVL.

Notes on this clone: Different DNA sequences within this sample yield the same CDR3. The chain recombines TRBV5-1 with TRBJ1-1; D call uncertain. Trimming took 0 bases from V and 0 from J, leaving 3 bases between them. The CDR3 sequence is 13 residues long. Germline CDR1 and CDR2: SGHRS and YFSETQ. In nucleotides, the CDR3 is TGCGCCAGCAGCTTGGCGGTGAACACTGAAGCTTTCTTT. Translation gives CASSLAVNTEAFF.

In the case of this clone: The same CDR3 can be traced to other DNA sequences in this sample. The chain has TRBV2 and TRBJ2-7; D is uncertain. The CDR3 has 12 amino acids. The germline V and J ends were trimmed by 3 bases and 3 bases, with 6 bases remaining between them. Germline V gene data show CDR1 as SNHLY and CDR2 as FYNNEI. The CDR3 region is CASSESGYEQYF. In nucleotides, the CDR3 is TGTGCCAGCAGTGAGTCGGGCTACGAGCAGTACTTC.

This clone was recorded once. The gene calls are TRBV5-1 and TRBJ2-7; 8 nucleotides align to TRBD1. The CDR3 length is 16 residues. V lost 2 bases and J lost 3; bases outside the gene matches: 10. Germline V lookup: CDR1 SGHRS, CDR2 YFSETQ. The CDR3 DNA reads as TGCGCCAGCAGCTTTAGGGACAGGTTCTTCGTCTACGAGCAGTACTTC. Translation gives CASSFRDRFFVYEQYF.

To note about this clone: Within the sample, other DNA sequences also encode this same CDR3. This chain connects TRBV15 to TRBJ2-7, with D uncertain. Trimming took 0 bases from V and 0 from J, leaving 3 bases between them. Looked up from germline, CDR1 is LNHNV and CDR2 is YYDKDF (reference sequence). This CDR3 spans 13 amino acids. CDR3 DNA sequence: TGTGCCACCAGCAGAGACAGCTCCTACGAGCAGTACTTC. It is translated as CATSRDSSYEQYF.

This chain links TRBV28 with TRBJ2-7, with 8 bases lining up with TRBD1. This CDR3 spans 15 amino acids. J was trimmed by 3 bases and V by 2 bases; bases with no gene match: 6. Germline CDR1 is MDHEN and CDR2 is SYDVKM. CDR3 amino acids: CASSLPPDRDYEQYF. The CDR3 DNA sequence: TGTGCCAGCAGTTTACCTCCGGACAGGGACTACGAGCAGTACTTC.

V and J are TRBV30 and TRBJ2-5; weak D call: TRBD2 (5 bases). Trimming pared 8 bases from V and 6 bases from J, leaving 19 bases between. The length of the CDR3 is 13 residues. Germline V gene data show CDR1 as GTSNPN and CDR2 as SVGIG (reference sequence). CDR3 sequence: CAGVTVDWQTQYF. The CDR3 nucleotides read TGTGCCGGGGTCACGGTGGACTGGCAGACCCAGTACTTC. Using reference TRBV30 and TRBJ2-5 for the parts outside the CDR3, the full variable domain is SQTIHQWPATLVQPVGSPLSLECTVEGTSNPNLYWYRQAAGRGLQLLFYSVGIGQISSEVPQNLSASRPQDRQFILSSKKLLLSDSGFYLCAGVTVDWQTQYFGPGTRLLVL.

For this clone: This CDR3 is also generated by other DNA sequences in the sample. The chain joins TRBV4-1 to TRBJ1-1, with D perhaps matching TRBD1 (5 bases). V was clipped by 6 bases and J by 4 bases, with 15 bases between them. Germline V gene data show CDR1 as MGHRA and CDR2 as YSYEKL. CDR3 length equals 14 residues. The CDR3 here is CASRPITGVTEAFF. The CDR3 DNA follows: TGCGCCAGCAGGCCTATTACAGGTGTCACTGAAGCTTTCTTT.

The CDR3 coding sequence is TGTGCCAGCTCACCAACTCCGGGACTTAGCAATCAGCCCCAGCATTTT. This codes for CASSPTPGLSNQPQHF. The V and J genes are TRBV18 and TRBJ1-5; possibly TRBD1 for D (5 bases). This CDR3 has 16 residues. Germline CDR1 is KGHSH and CDR2 is LQKENI. The V end lost 2 bases, the J end lost 0 bases, and 11 bases lay between the germline ends.

This chain connects TRBV28 to TRBJ1-6; D gene unclear. The CDR3 has 18 residues. Germline-derived CDR1 and CDR2 are MDHEN and SYDVKM. V shed 7 bases and J shed 0 bases, with 19 bases lying between them. The CDR3 protein is CASTFQGGRSSYNSPLHF. CDR3 coding DNA: TGTGCCAGCACCTTTCAAGGAGGCAGGAGCTCCTATAATTCACCCCTCCACTTT.

The rearrangement links TRBV19 to TRBJ2-1, with 7 bases lining up with TRBD2. Germline-derived CDR1 and CDR2 are LNHDA and SQIVND (reference sequence). The CDR3 runs to 15 residues. With V trimmed by 3 bases and J by 5 bases, 7 bases remained unmatched. The CDR3 is CASSIPGLSNNEQFF. CDR3 DNA sequence: TGTGCCAGTAGTATTCCGGGACTAAGCAACAATGAGCAGTTCTTC. Variable domain in full (rest from reference TRBV19 and TRBJ2-1): DGGITQSPKYLFRKEGQNVTLSCEQNLNHDAMYWYRQDPGQGLRLIYYSQIVNDFQKGDIAEGYSVSREKKESFPLTVTSAQKNPTAFYLCASSIPGLSNNEQFFGPGTRLTVL.